These T cell receptor beta chains were read from a single sample in a study of monozygotic twins with inflammatory bowel disease. Using the 5' RACE reads, TCRdb records one entry per CDR3 protein without DNA. The table lists about 160,000 distinct CDR3 sequences, with around 2.4% in the top ten. Specimen: blood. The receptors derive from a human donor with ulcerative colitis or Crohn's disease, or a healthy co-twin of an affected twin (not recorded which). The CDR3 runs from the conserved cysteine through the conserved F or W.

cdr3_aa | j_call | v_call
CASSLSAGAGIGELFF | TRBJ2-2 | TRBV7-8
CASSSGQGYYEQYF | TRBJ2-7 | TRBV28
CAISGTVEQETQYF | TRBJ2-5 | TRBV10-3
CASSLIGASALYYEQYF | TRBJ2-7 | TRBV7-8
CASSPTANTQYF | TRBJ2-3 | TRBV7-9
CASSSSAEYGDEQYF | TRBJ2-7 | TRBV5-5
CASSEAGRLLTNYGYTF | TRBJ1-2 | TRBV2
CASSLQGGHGAYGYTF | TRBJ1-2 | TRBV27
CASSLGANSNEKLFF | TRBJ1-4 | TRBV5-1
CASSPVPSQAKNIQYF | TRBJ2-4 | TRBV6-8
CASSSGLAAYEQYF | TRBJ2-7 | TRBV7-9
CASSLSQGGEKLFF | TRBJ1-4 | TRBV28
CATSREPGTEAQYF | TRBJ2-3 | TRBV15
CASSLGGAQGYGYTF | TRBJ1-2 | TRBV5-4
CASSSPDRGPLYSNQPQHF | TRBJ1-5 | TRBV11-2
CASSPVGVGVSNYGYTF | TRBJ1-2 | TRBV18
CSARDREGLKHEQYF | TRBJ2-7 | TRBV20-1
CASSLSGQADTQYF | TRBJ2-3 | TRBV7-3
CASSWWTGDTEAFF | TRBJ1-1 | TRBV5-1
CASSLHGNAYEQYF | TRBJ2-7 | TRBV7-6
CASRAGGPPTGELFF | TRBJ2-2 | TRBV5-4
CASSRTTSNNEQFF | TRBJ2-1 | TRBV5-1
CAISERGGVGNQPQHF | TRBJ1-5 | TRBV10-3
CASSPRLYEQYF | TRBJ2-7 | TRBV7-9
CASSRYNSPLHF | TRBJ1-6 | TRBV2
CASSHLPGQGSGYTF | TRBJ1-2 | TRBV4-1
CASSFRTSGHNEQFF | TRBJ2-1 | TRBV5-1
CASSLRAGGRRIETQYF | TRBJ2-5 | TRBV7-9
CASSQSEGAADTQYF | TRBJ2-3 | TRBV16